The source of this T cell receptor beta chain is a study of B cell selection in AIRE deficiency. Conventional CD4 T cells were sorted as CD4+CD127+ cells. Assay: immunoSEQ multiplex PCR; the TCRdb copy retains only in-frame clones and omits some. Of 23,000 or so clones in the sample, around 95% were seen once. Germline V gene sequence: CDR1 SGHRS, CDR2 YFSETQ. The CDR3 contains 15 residues. V gave up 0 bases and J gave up 5 bases, with 14 bases separating them. The sample comprised CD4+CD127+ conventional T cells sorted from PBMCs. The clonotype was recovered from a human donor in good health. V and J are TRBV5-1 and TRBJ2-5; the D gene is possibly TRBD2 (6 bases). DNA for the CDR3: TGCGCCAGCAGCTTGGTGCTAGCGAAGGGGGAGACCCAGTACTTC. This sequence encodes CASSLVLAKGETQYF. The full variable domain, its missing parts supplied by reference TRBV5-1 and TRBJ2-5, is KAGVTQTPRYLIKTRGQQVTLSCSPISGHRSVSWYQQTPGQGLQFLFEYFSETQRNKGNFPGRFSGRQFSNSRSEMNVSTLELGDSALYLCASSLVLAKGETQYFGPGTRLLVL.